The 13 T cell receptor beta chains in this list originate from one sample, sequenced in a study of control samples from healthy donors and cancer patients. The protocol was immunoSEQ multiplex PCR, while the TCRdb copy is restricted to in-frame clones and leaves out a portion. The table lists 61,000 or so clones, roughly 90% of them singletons. What was sequenced was PBMCs. The receptors shown here come from a man in his fifties or sixties with colorectal cancer.

The gene calls are TRBV7-3 and TRBJ2-3, with D hard to call. V lost 0 bases, J lost 6 bases, and 7 bases lay in between. The CDR3 is made up of 13 amino acids. Germline CDR1 is SGHTA and CDR2 is FQGTGA. CDR3 in amino acids: CASSLTSGDTQYF. CDR3 DNA: TGTGCCAGCAGCTTAACTTCCGGGGATACGCAGTATTTT.

The chain is built from TRBV28 and TRBJ1-2, with D uncertain. Germline V gene lookup returns CDR1 MDHEN and CDR2 SYDVKM. Trimming took off 5 bases at V and 1 base at J, with 17 bases between the two ends. The CDR3 length is 16 residues. The CDR3 region is CASSPGPLVSNYGYTF. In DNA form, the CDR3 reads TGTGCCAGCAGTCCCGGGCCTCTGGTCAGTAACTATGGCTACACCTTC.

The V and J genes are TRBV2 and TRBJ2-3; D perhaps matches TRBD1 (6 bases). The CDR3 contains 14 residues. Trimming left V 7 bases short and J 1 base short, with 12 bases between. The germline V gene has CDR1 SNHLY and CDR2 FYNNEI. CDR3 coding DNA: TGTGCCAGCAACTGGGGGCAACGCACAGATACGCAGTATTTT. It codes for CASNWGQRTDTQYF. Based on the CDR3 plus reference TRBV2 and TRBJ2-3, the full variable domain is EPEVTQTPSHQVTQMGQEVILRCVPISNHLYFYWYRQILGQKVEFLVSFYNNEISEKSEIFDDQFSVERPDGSNFTLKIRSTKLEDSAMYFCASNWGQRTDTQYFGPGTRLTVL.

V usage is TRBV5-1 and J usage is TRBJ2-7; D ambiguous. Germline CDR1 and CDR2: SGHRS and YFSETQ. The CDR3 loop spans 13 amino acids. The V gene lost 0 bases and the J gene lost 0 bases, with 4 bases spanning the gap. Here the CDR3 reads CASSLVGSYEQYF. CDR3 sequence (DNA): TGCGCCAGCAGCTTGGTCGGCTCCTACGAGCAGTACTTC.

The V gene is TRBV19, the J gene TRBJ2-1; maybe TRBD2 (6 bases). The CDR3 runs to 19 residues. Trimming pared 4 bases from V and 0 bases from J, leaving 22 bases between. Germline V gives CDR1 LNHDA, CDR2 SQIVND (reference sequence). CDR3 DNA: TGTGCCAGTAGTAGGGCTCTATTAGCGGCCCACAGCTCCTACAATGAGCAGTTCTTC. Translation gives CASSRALLAAHSSYNEQFF.

The rearrangement joins TRBV6-5 to TRBJ2-7, with D perhaps assigned TRBD1 or TRBD2 (5 bases each). From germline, CDR1 is MNHEY and CDR2 SVGAGI. The length of the CDR3 is 15 residues. Trimming pared 7 bases from V and 1 base from J, leaving 17 bases between. CDR3 nucleotide sequence: TGTGCCAGCACCTCTGAGAAGGGACCTTCCTACGAGCAGTACTTC. It yields the protein CASTSEKGPSYEQYF.

This chain joins TRBV5-6 and TRBJ2-1; TRBD2 matches 8 bases. The J segment lost 1 base and the V segment lost 2 bases, leaving 8 bases of the junction unmatched. Germline CDR1 is SGHDT and CDR2 is YYEEEE. This CDR3 is built from 17 residues. CDR3 sequence (DNA): TGTGCCAGCAGCTTCGGCGGGGGGATTCCTTCCTACAATGAGCAGTTCTTC. It translates to CASSFGGGIPSYNEQFF. The variable domain in full, with the rest retrieved from reference TRBV5-6 and TRBJ2-1, is DAGVTQSPTHLIKTRGQQVTLRCSPKSGHDTVSWYQQALGQGPQFIFQYYEEEERQRGNFPDRFSGHQFPNYSSELNVNALLLGDSALYLCASSFGGGIPSYNEQFFGPGTRLTVL.

The V gene is TRBV11-2, the J gene TRBJ2-2; D unresolved. V gave up 3 bases and J gave up 4 bases, with 6 bases separating them. Germline V gives CDR1 SGHAT, CDR2 FQNNGV. This CDR3 has 13 residues. CDR3 sequence (DNA): TGTGCCAGCAGCTTTTCTGGCACCGGGGAGCTGTTTTTT. Amino acid sequence: CASSFSGTGELFF.

The chain couples TRBV11-2 to TRBJ1-1; 7 nucleotides align to TRBD1. The CDR3 is made up of 13 amino acids. Germline loops: CDR1 SGHAT, CDR2 FQNNGV. After removal of 6 bases from V and 11 bases from J, the junction contained 12 bases not matched to a gene. CDR3: CASRTGEIETAFF. The CDR3, as DNA: TGTGCCAGCAGAACAGGGGAAATCGAGACGGCTTTCTTT. The whole variable domain, remainder taken from reference TRBV11-2 and TRBJ1-1, is EAGVAQSPRYKIIEKRQSVAFWCNPISGHATLYWYQQILGQGPKLLIQFQNNGVVDDSQLPKDRFSAERLKGVDSTLKIQPAKLEDSAVYLCASRTGEIETAFFGQGTRLTVV.

The genes are TRBV7-9 and TRBJ2-2, with 10 bases fitting TRBD2. Germline V lookup: CDR1 SEHNR, CDR2 FQNEAQ (reference sequence). After removal of 1 base from V and 13 bases from J, the junction contained 6 bases not matched to a gene. CDR3 size: 14 residues. The CDR3 reads CASSLESSGGRLFF. DNA for the CDR3: TGTGCCAGCAGCTTAGAGTCTAGCGGGGGAAGGCTGTTTTTT.

The gene calls are TRBV3-1 (or the pseudogene TRBV3-2) and TRBJ2-3; 8 bases are shared with TRBD2. CDR3 length equals 15 residues. V lost 0 bases, J lost 5 bases, and 4 bases stayed unmatched. Germline V gene lookup returns CDR1 LGHDT and CDR2 YNNKEL (reference sequence). The CDR3 here is CASSQDLLAGDTQYF. CDR3 nucleotides: TGTGCCAGCAGCCAAGATCTGCTAGCGGGAGATACGCAGTATTTT.

As for this clone: The sample contains more than one DNA sequence encoding this CDR3. The chain joins TRBV24-1 to TRBJ1-2; D not resolved. Germline V gene data show CDR1 as KGHDR and CDR2 as SFDVKD. V was pared by 7 bases and J by 2 bases, with 13 bases between. CDR3 size: 14 residues. The CDR3, as DNA: TGTGCCACCAGCGACCCCAGCAGGAACTATGGCTACACCTTC. It yields the protein CATSDPSRNYGYTF.

The chain has TRBV19 and TRBJ2-1; 8 nucleotides align to TRBD2. The junction had 9 bases not matched to a gene; V was cut back by 3 bases and J by 5 bases. The CDR3 totals 16 residues. Germline V gives CDR1 LNHDA, CDR2 SQIVND (reference sequence). CDR3 in amino acids: CASSMDRGGLNNEQFF. The CDR3 DNA reads as TGTGCCAGTAGTATGGATCGGGGGGGCCTTAACAATGAGCAGTTCTTC.